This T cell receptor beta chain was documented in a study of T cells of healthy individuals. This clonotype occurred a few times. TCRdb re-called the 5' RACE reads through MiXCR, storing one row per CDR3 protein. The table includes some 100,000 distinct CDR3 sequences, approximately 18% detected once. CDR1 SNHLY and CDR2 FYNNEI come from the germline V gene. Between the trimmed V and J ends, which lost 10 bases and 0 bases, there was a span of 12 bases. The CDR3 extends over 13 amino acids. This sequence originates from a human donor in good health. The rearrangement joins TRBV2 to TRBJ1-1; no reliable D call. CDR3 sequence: CATRVIVNTEAFF. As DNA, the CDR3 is TGTGCCACCCGGGTGATTGTGAACACTGAAGCTTTCTTT.